The entry below describes one T cell receptor (beta chain). The CDR3 contains 13 residues. The V and J ends lost 1 base and 4 bases respectively, with 7 bases between them. CDR1 is LGHNA, CDR2 YSLEER, per germline. The data derive from a study of control samples from healthy donors and cancer patients. Sequencing was performed with immunoSEQ multiplex PCR; in TCRdb, only in-frame clones are kept and a portion is missing. Here the sample spans fewer than 70,000 clones, roughly 82% being singletons. The sequence derives from a woman aged 45-59 years with lung cancer. The sample taken for sequencing was PBMCs. V usage is TRBV4-3 and J usage is TRBJ2-5; D gene unclear. For the CDR3, the DNA is TGCGCCAGCAGCCAAGGCTTGTCAGAGACCCAGTACTTC. Encoded protein: CASSQGLSETQYF.